Detailed here is one T cell receptor (beta chain). These data are taken from a study of shared clonotypes between healthy human individuals. The method was immunoSEQ multiplex PCR; TCRdb's version includes in-frame clones alone and lacks a portion of them. The repertoire consists of 1,400,000 or so clones, with roughly 98.5% occurring once and the leading ten covering 0.36%. The CDR3 sequence is 14 residues long. V lost 0 bases to trimming and J lost 11 bases, with 19 bases between them. CDR1 GTSNPN and CDR2 SVGIG come from the germline V gene (reference sequence). Sequences were obtained from naive CD4+ T cells sorted from blood. Subset denoted: CD45RA+ positively selected. The receptor was derived from a man aged 25-40 years in good health. The chain has TRBV30 and TRBJ1-1; no reliable D call. DNA of the CDR3: TGTGCCTGGAGTGTTGCGATGGGATCTTCTCCGGCTTTCTTT. Protein: CAWSVAMGSSPAFF.